A single sample gave rise to the 8 T cell receptor beta chains below, sequenced in a study of T cells expressing NK-cell markers. TCRdb re-called the 5' RACE reads; one entry per CDR3 protein, DNA not given. Its clone listing holds roughly 300,000 distinct CDR3 sequences. The source material was blood T cells: a sorted CD56 or NKG2C T cell subset, CD4+ or CD8+ T cells, or bulk PBMC T cells (not recorded which). Receptors were obtained from a woman aged 18 to 75 in good health.

The chain employs TRBV5-6 and TRBJ2-2; TCRdb's D call, TRBD2, is unchecked because there is no DNA. The germline CDR1 and CDR2 sequences are SGHDT and YYEEEE. The CDR3 loop spans 16 amino acids. The chain's CDR3 is CASSLSIGRIAGELFF.

The rearrangement links TRBV3-1 to TRBJ2-3; TCRdb designates TRBD1, a call that cannot be tested without DNA. The CDR3 totals 16 residues. Germline values: CDR1 LGHDT, CDR2 YNNKEL (reference sequence). The CDR3 sequence is CASSQVDSVSTDTQYF.

V usage is TRBV4-3 and J usage is TRBJ2-3; TCRdb's D call, TRBD1, is unchecked because there is no DNA. This CDR3 region has 15 residues. Germline V gene sequence: CDR1 LGHNA, CDR2 YSLEER. The CDR3 here is CASSDRGASTDTQYF.

This sequence joins TRBV10-1 and TRBJ2-2; TCRdb calls TRBD2, which cannot be checked without DNA. This CDR3 has 13 amino acids. The germline V gene encodes CDR1 WNHNN and CDR2 SYGVQD (reference sequence). The CDR3 sequence is CASTLTVAGELFF.

V and J are TRBV25-1 and TRBJ2-5. This CDR3 is 16 amino acids long. Per germline, CDR1 MGHDK and CDR2 SYGVNS. The CDR3 loop is CASSDWSRGLVGTQYF.

The J gene is TRBJ2-2, the V gene TRBV19. Germline CDR1 and CDR2: LNHDA and SQIVND (reference sequence). The CDR3 loop spans 13 amino acids. CDR3: CASSTDRTGELFF.

V usage is TRBV12-3 or TRBV12-4 and J usage is TRBJ1-2. The CDR3 loop spans 14 amino acids. CDR3 loop: CASSLRIANYGYTF.

The chain links TRBV6-1 to TRBJ1-1; TCRdb's D call of TRBD1 is untestable without DNA. The CDR3 length is 15 residues. CDR1 is MNHNS and CDR2 is SASEGT in the germline V gene. CDR3 sequence reads: CASSKGQGLNTEAFF.